This T cell receptor (beta chain) stems from a study of T cells in Graves' hyperthyroidism and ophthalmopathy. About the research overall: Peripheral blood specimens were obtained at initial diagnosis, prior to any treatment. Regarding the study as a whole: Also found in blood were most expanded thyroid clonotypes above 0.001.

This clonotype was observed at least ten times. The antigen is undetermined. Germline V gene lookup returns CDR1 MNHNY and CDR2 SVGAGI (reference sequence). V was cut by 7 bases and J by 0 bases, with 17 bases left in between. The CDR3 loop spans 16 amino acids. Researchers took RNA transcripts and amplified the TCR beta CDR3 regions from them. In the first-round RT-PCR of the TCR CDR3, the HTBI primer set was used. MiXCR was run by TCRdb on the multiplex PCR reads, yielding one entry per CDR3 protein. The sample has about 59,000 distinct CDR3 sequences; 53% are singletons. This TCR was recovered from a woman in her sixties with Graves' ophthalmopathy. J is TRBJ2-3 and V is TRBV6-6; the D gene is possibly TRBD1 (6 bases). Sequenced input: blood. Written as DNA, the CDR3 is TGTGCCAGCATCCCACAGGGCGTTGATAGCACAGATACGCAGTATTTT. Protein: CASIPQGVDSTDTQYF.